The T cell receptor beta chain under discussion was sequenced for a study of early T cells in non-severe SARS-CoV-2 infection. Looking at the study overall: Bulk RNA taken from unsorted whole blood was sequenced, leaving chains unpaired.

This clonotype was seen many times. The antigen is not known. Study-level results: Matching with VDJdb favored anti-spike CD8 responses (missing private and CD4 specificities).

Germline assignment: CDR1 SGHVS and CDR2 FQNEAQ. V gave up 4 bases and J gave up 9 bases; unmatched junction bases: 9. CDR3 length: 14 residues. Individual cDNA molecules were tagged with unique molecular identifiers. TCRdb reprocessed the 5' RACE reads via MiXCR and lists one record per CDR3 protein. The sample shows 20,000 to 25,000 distinct CDR3 sequences, approximately 5% of them seen only once. The sample was whole blood. V and J are TRBV7-8 and TRBJ2-1, with TRBD1 matching 7 bases. This TCR was recovered from an adult who was a healthcare worker with PCR-confirmed SARS-CoV-2 infection or an uninfected control (not recorded which). The CDR3 sequence is CASSSVPGQIEQFF. Here the CDR3 DNA reads TGTGCCAGCAGCTCTGTCCCGGGACAGATTGAGCAGTTCTTC.